The table lists the clone carrying this TCR beta chain with a few counts. This sample was taken from a study of T cells in localized non-small cell lung cancer. Generated by immunoSEQ multiplex PCR, the TCRdb table keeps only in-frame clones and is missing some. The table has 45,000 to 60,000 clones, about 83% seen once. With V trimmed by 6 bases and J by 2 bases, 4 bases remained unmatched. CDR3 length equals 13 residues. In germline, CDR1 is SQVTM, CDR2 ANQGSEA. The sequence was obtained from a female donor older than 55 with stage II squamous cell lung carcinoma. This sequence joins TRBV29-1 and TRBJ2-1, with 7 nucleotides matching TRBD1. The sample was peripheral blood, taken before any cancer treatment. The CDR3 region is CSVTGLAYNEQFF. CDR3 DNA: TGCAGCGTGACAGGGCTCGCCTACAATGAGCAGTTCTTC.